The sequence of this T cell receptor (beta chain) was determined in a study of cytomegalovirus exposure and HLA in healthy donors. The PCR had 60 Vbeta and 13 Jbeta primers. Sequencing was performed with immunoSEQ multiplex PCR; in TCRdb, only in-frame clones are kept and a portion is missing. The listing contains 90,000 to 150,000 clones. Germline loops: CDR1 PRHDT, CDR2 FYEKMQ (reference sequence). V shed 5 bases and J 13 bases; nucleotides not matched to a gene: 8. CDR3 size: 12 residues. What was sequenced was PBMCs. The chain combines TRBV13 with TRBJ1-1; 9 nucleotides line up with TRBD1. This receptor was identified in a man aged 18 to 29 in good health and CMV-seronegative. The CDR3 DNA is TGTGCCAGCAGCGGGGGGGACAGGGTTTTTTTCTTT. This codes for CASSGGDRVFFF.